Reported below is one T cell receptor (beta chain). The antigen is undetermined. The record originates from a study of shared clonotypes between healthy human individuals. Study summary: Every donor yielded three CD4 naive, three CD4 memory, two CD8 naive and one CD8 memory plate. Study conclusions and caveats: Sharing across a few donors was seen in 4% to 5% of naive CD4 clonotypes. Rarefaction exposed incomplete sorted-subset sequencing despite large depth.

An assay was performed, and its level was deep. The repertoire was sequenced with immunoSEQ multiplex PCR; TCRdb's copy has only in-frame clones and lacks some. The sample carries 1.5 million to 2.5 million clones, less than 95% recorded once. Naive CD8 cells comprised CD45RO-negative, CCR7-positively selected cells, excluding terminally differentiated effector memory CD45RA+ cells. Germline CDR1 and CDR2: MNHEY and SMNVEV (reference sequence). V trimming: 5 bases; J trimming: 5 bases; junction bases outside the gene matches: 6. The CDR3 is made up of 15 amino acids. Sequencing used naive CD8+ T cells sorted from blood. This clonotype originated in a man aged 18 to 29 in good health. The chain links TRBV27 to TRBJ2-7; 13 nucleotides match TRBD2. The DNA for the CDR3 is TGTGCCAGCAGTCCACTAGCGGGGGGGCCCCACGAGCAGTACTTC. Residues: CASSPLAGGPHEQYF.